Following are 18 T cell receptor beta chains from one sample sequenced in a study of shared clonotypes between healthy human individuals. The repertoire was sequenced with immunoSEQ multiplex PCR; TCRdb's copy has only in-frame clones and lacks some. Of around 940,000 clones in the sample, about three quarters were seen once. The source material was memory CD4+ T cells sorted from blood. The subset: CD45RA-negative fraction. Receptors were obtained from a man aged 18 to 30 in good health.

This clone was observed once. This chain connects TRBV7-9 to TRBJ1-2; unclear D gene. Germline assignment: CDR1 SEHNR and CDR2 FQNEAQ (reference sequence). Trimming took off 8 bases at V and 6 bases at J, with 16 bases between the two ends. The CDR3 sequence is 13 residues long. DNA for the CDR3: TGTGCCAGCCCCCCCGCGGGGTCACATGGCTACACCTTC. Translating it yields CASPPAGSHGYTF.

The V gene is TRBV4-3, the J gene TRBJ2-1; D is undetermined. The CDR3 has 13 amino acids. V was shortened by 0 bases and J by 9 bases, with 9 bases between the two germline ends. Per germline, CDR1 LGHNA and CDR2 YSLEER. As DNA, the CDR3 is TGCGCCAGCAGCCAAGAAGGTCGGTTTGAGCAGTTCTTC. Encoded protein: CASSQEGRFEQFF.

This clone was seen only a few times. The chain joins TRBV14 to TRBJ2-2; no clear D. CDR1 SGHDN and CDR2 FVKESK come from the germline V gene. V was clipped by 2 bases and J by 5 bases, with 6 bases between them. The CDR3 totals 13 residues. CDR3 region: CASSQWQTGELFF. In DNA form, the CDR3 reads TGTGCCAGCAGCCAATGGCAAACCGGGGAGCTGTTTTTT.

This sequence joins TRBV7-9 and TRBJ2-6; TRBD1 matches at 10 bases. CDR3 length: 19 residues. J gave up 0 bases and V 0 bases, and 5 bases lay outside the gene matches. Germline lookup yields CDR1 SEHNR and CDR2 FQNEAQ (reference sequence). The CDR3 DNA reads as TGTGCCAGCAGCTTAGCGCAGGGGACAGGGGCCTCTGGGGCCAACGTCCTGACTTTC. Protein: CASSLAQGTGASGANVLTF.

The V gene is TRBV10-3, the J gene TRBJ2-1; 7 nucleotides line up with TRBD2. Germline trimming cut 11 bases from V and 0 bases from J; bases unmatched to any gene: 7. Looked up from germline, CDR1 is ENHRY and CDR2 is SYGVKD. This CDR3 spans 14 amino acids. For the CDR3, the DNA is TGTGCCTCCTGGGGAGGGTCCTCCTACAATGAGCAGTTCTTC. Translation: CASWGGSSYNEQFF.

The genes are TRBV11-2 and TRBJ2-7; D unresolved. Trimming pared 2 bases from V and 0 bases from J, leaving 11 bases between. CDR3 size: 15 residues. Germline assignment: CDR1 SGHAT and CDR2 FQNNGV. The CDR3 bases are TGTGCCAGCAGCTTATTCAGCGTAGGCTCCTACGAGCAGTACTTC. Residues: CASSLFSVGSYEQYF. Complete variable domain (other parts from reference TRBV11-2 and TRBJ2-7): EAGVAQSPRYKIIEKRQSVAFWCNPISGHATLYWYQQILGQGPKLLIQFQNNGVVDDSQLPKDRFSAERLKGVDSTLKIQPAKLEDSAVYLCASSLFSVGSYEQYFGPGTRLTVT.

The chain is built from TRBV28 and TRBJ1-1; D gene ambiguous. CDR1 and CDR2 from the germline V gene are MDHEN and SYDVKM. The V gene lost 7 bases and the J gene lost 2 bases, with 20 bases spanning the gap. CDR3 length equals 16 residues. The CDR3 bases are TGTGCCAGCATTCTCACCCGACGTACTAAAAACACTGAAGCTTTCTTT. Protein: CASILTRRTKNTEAFF.

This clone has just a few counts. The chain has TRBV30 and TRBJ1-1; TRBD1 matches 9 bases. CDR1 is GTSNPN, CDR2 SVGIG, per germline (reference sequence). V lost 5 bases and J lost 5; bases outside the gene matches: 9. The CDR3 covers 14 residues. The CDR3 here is CAWASQGARTEAFF. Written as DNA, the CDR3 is TGTGCCTGGGCTTCACAGGGGGCGCGTACTGAAGCTTTCTTT.

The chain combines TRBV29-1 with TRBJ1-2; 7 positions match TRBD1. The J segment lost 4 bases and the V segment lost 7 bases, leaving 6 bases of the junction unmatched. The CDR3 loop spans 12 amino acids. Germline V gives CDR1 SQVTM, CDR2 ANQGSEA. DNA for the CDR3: TGCAGCGCCCTACAGGGGAGCTATGGCTACACCTTC. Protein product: CSALQGSYGYTF. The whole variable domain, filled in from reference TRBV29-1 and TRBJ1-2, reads SAVISQKPSRDICQRGTSLTIQCQVDSQVTMMFWYRQQPGQSLTLIATANQGSEATYESGFVIDKFPISRPNLTFSTLTVSNMSPEDSSIYLCSALQGSYGYTFGSGTRLTVV.

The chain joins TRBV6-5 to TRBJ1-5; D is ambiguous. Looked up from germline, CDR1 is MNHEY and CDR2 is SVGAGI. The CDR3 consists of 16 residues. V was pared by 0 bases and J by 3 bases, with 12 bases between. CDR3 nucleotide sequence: TGTGCCAGCAGTTACTCTTACCCCCGGGACAATCAGCCCCAGCATTTT. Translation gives CASSYSYPRDNQPQHF.

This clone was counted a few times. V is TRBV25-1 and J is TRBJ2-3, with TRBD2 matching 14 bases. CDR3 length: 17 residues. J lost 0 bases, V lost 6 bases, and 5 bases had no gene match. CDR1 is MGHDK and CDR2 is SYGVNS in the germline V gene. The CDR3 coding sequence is TGTGCCAGCAGAAGGACTAGCGGGGGGACTAGCACAGATACGCAGTATTTT. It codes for CASRRTSGGTSTDTQYF.

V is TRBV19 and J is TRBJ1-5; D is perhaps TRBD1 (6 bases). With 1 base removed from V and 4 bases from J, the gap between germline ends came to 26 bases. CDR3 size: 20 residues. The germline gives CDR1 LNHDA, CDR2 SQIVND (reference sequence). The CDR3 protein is CASSIGIVRTAQLKNQPQHF. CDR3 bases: TGTGCCAGTAGTATAGGGATAGTACGGACAGCACAATTGAAGAATCAGCCCCAGCATTTT.

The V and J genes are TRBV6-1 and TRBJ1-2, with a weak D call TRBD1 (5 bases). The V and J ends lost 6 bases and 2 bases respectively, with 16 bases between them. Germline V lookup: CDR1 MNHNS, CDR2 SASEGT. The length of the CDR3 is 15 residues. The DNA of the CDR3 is TGTGCCAGCAGCCAAGGAGGGGTGGGGAACTATGGCTACACCTTC. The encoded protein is CASSQGGVGNYGYTF.

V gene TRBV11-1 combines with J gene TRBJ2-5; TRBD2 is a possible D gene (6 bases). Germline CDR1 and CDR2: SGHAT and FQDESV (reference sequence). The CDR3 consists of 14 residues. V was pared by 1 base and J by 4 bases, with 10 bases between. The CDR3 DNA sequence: TGTGCCAGCAGCTTAGTAGGAGGGGCAGAGACCCAGTACTTC. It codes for CASSLVGGAETQYF.

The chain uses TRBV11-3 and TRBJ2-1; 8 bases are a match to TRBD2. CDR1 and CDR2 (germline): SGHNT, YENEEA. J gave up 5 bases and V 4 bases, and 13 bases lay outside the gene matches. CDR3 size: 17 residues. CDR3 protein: CASSSRGRTSIDNEQFF. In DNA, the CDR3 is TGTGCCAGCAGCTCTCGGGGGCGGACTAGCATTGACAATGAGCAGTTCTTC. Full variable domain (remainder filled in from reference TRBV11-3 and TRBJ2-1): EAGVVQSPRYKIIEKKQPVAFWCNPISGHNTLYWYLQNLGQGPELLIRYENEEAVDDSQLPKDRFSAERLKGVDSTLKIQPAELGDSAVYLCASSSRGRTSIDNEQFFGPGTRLTVL.

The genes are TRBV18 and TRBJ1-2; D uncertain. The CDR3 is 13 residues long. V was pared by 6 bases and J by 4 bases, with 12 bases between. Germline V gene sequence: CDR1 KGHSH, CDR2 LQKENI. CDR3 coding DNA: TGTGCCAGCTCCATAGACAAACTCTATGGCTACACCTTC. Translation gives CASSIDKLYGYTF.

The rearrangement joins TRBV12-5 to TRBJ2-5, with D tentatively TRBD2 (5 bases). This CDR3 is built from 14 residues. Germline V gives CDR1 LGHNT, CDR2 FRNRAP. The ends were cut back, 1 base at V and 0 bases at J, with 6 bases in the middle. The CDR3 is CASGLGTDQETQYF. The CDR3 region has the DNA TGTGCTAGTGGTTTGGGGACTGACCAAGAGACCCAGTACTTC.

This CDR3 reads CASSSLEVAGLSGANVLTF. CDR3 coding DNA: TGTGCCAGCAGCTCCCTCGAGGTAGCGGGCCTCTCTGGGGCCAACGTCCTGACTTTC. V usage is TRBV7-9 and J usage is TRBJ2-6; 7 bases line up with TRBD2. V lost 4 bases and J lost 0; bases outside the gene matches: 12. The CDR3 has 19 residues. The germline V gene encodes CDR1 SEHNR and CDR2 FQNEAQ (reference sequence).